A single sample is the source of the 16 T cell receptor beta chains below, sequenced in a study of cytomegalovirus exposure and HLA in healthy donors. The PCR ran on 60 Vbeta and 13 Jbeta primers. Method: immunoSEQ multiplex PCR; TCRdb's copy keeps in-frame clones and lacks some. Among around 63,000 clones listed, 70% to 85% were seen once. Source material: PBMCs. Receptors were obtained from a woman in her 30s in good health and CMV-seronegative.

This rearrangement joins TRBV30 to TRBJ1-1; D may be TRBD1 (5 bases). The CDR3 runs to 13 residues. The germline gives CDR1 GTSNPN, CDR2 SVGIG (reference sequence). V gave up 8 bases and J gave up 3 bases, with 16 bases separating them. The CDR3 DNA is TGTGCCGGTGAAAGGGGAGGTGACACTGAAGCTTTCTTT. It yields the protein CAGERGGDTEAFF. Drawing the rest from reference TRBV30 and TRBJ1-1, the complete variable domain is SQTIHQWPATLVQPVGSPLSLECTVEGTSNPNLYWYRQAAGRGLQLLFYSVGIGQISSEVPQNLSASRPQDRQFILSSKKLLLSDSGFYLCAGERGGDTEAFFGQGTRLTVV.

This clone was seen a few times. This chain uses TRBV10-3 with TRBJ2-5; 9 bases align to TRBD1. Germline loops: CDR1 ENHRY, CDR2 SYGVKD. Trimming cost V 10 bases and J 1 base; bases outside gene matches: 7. This CDR3 is built from 14 residues. CDR3 nucleotides: TGTGCCACACAGGGGGCAGTCAGCCAAGAGACCCAGTACTTC. Amino acids: CATQGAVSQETQYF.

This chain links TRBV7-2 with TRBJ1-2; no reliable D call. Germline loops: CDR1 SGHTA, CDR2 FQGNSA. V lost 5 bases, J lost 4 bases, and 11 bases lay in between. The CDR3 has 13 amino acids. CDR3: CASSAGIAYGYTF. DNA for the CDR3: TGTGCCAGCAGCGCCGGGATAGCCTATGGCTACACCTTC.

The chain uses TRBV19 and TRBJ1-6, with D unclear. The V and J ends lost 3 bases and 7 bases respectively, with 4 bases between them. The V gene's germline CDR1 is LNHDA and CDR2 SQIVND (reference sequence). CDR3 length equals 12 residues. As DNA, the CDR3 is TGTGCCAGTAGTATCGGGAATTCACCCCTCCACTTT. Its translation: CASSIGNSPLHF.

The chain combines TRBV18 with TRBJ2-2; TRBD2 might be the D (5 bases). The CDR3 extends over 15 amino acids. Germline CDR1 and CDR2: KGHSH and LQKENI. Trimming pared 3 bases from V and 2 bases from J, leaving 10 bases between. The CDR3 DNA reads as TGTGCCAGCTCACCGCACCGGGGTAACACCGGGGAGCTGTTTTTT. Translated: CASSPHRGNTGELFF.

V and J are TRBV7-8 and TRBJ1-3; D is possibly TRBD1 (5 bases). CDR3 length equals 15 residues. Germline CDR1 and CDR2: SGHVS and FQNEAQ. V lost 3 bases and J 7 bases, leaving 16 bases between the germline ends. CDR3 loop: CASSFSRQGANTIYF. DNA for the CDR3: TGTGCCAGCAGCTTCAGCCGGCAAGGGGCGAACACCATATATTTT.

The V gene is TRBV30, the J gene TRBJ2-5; 8 bases are a match to TRBD1. CDR1 and CDR2 (germline): GTSNPN, SVGIG (reference sequence). This CDR3 region has 13 residues. Germline trimming cut 2 bases from V and 2 bases from J; bases unmatched to any gene: 1. The CDR3 is CAWSRQGQETQYF. The CDR3 DNA reads TGTGCCTGGAGTCGACAGGGGCAAGAGACCCAGTACTTC.

This chain uses TRBV6-4 with TRBJ2-7; TRBD1 agrees at 12 bases. The CDR3 is 15 residues long. CDR1 is MRHNA and CDR2 is SNTAGT in the germline V gene. Unmatched junction bases numbered 10, after V lost 7 bases and J lost 6 bases. The CDR3 DNA reads as TGTGCCAGCATCCGTGGGACAGGGGGCCCAAGCGAGCAGTACGTC. Protein product: CASIRGTGGPSEQYV.

In regard to this clone: One junction end does not reproduce the germline sequence, and a read error may be involved. The same CDR3 is also encoded by other DNA sequences in this sample. The genes are TRBV12-5 and TRBJ2-1; D uncertain. Germline values: CDR1 LGHNT, CDR2 FRNRAP. The CDR3 totals 12 residues. For the CDR3, the DNA is TGTGCCAGTGGTTTGTCACTCCATGAGCAGTTCTTC. Encoded protein: CASGLSLHEQFF.

This clone was counted between two and nine times. The V call is TRBV27, the J call TRBJ2-5; 7 bases match TRBD1. The better agreement between TRBJ2-7 and the DNA end casts doubt on the J call. CDR3 length equals 14 residues. Germline CDR1 and CDR2: MNHEY and SMNVEV (reference sequence). The CDR3 here is CASSEGAQTYEQYF. CDR3 bases: TGTGCCAGCAGTGAGGGGGCCCAGACCTACGAGCAGTACTTC.

The CDR3 nucleotides read TGTGCCAGCAGCTTACCCGGAACAGATGAAAAACTGTTTTTT. Translation: CASSLPGTDEKLFF. This chain connects TRBV11-2 to TRBJ1-4; D gene ambiguous. The CDR3 consists of 14 residues. The V gene's germline CDR1 is SGHAT and CDR2 FQNNGV. Trimming left V 2 bases short and J 6 bases short, with 10 bases between.

The rearrangement uses TRBV27 and TRBJ2-1; 7 nucleotides match TRBD1. Germline lookup yields CDR1 MNHEY and CDR2 SMNVEV (reference sequence). CDR3 size: 15 residues. J lost 4 bases, V lost 5 bases, and 8 bases had no gene match. In DNA, the CDR3 is TGTGCCAGCAGTCTAACCGGGACAGATTACAATGAGCAGTTCTTC. Its protein is CASSLTGTDYNEQFF.

The genes are TRBV21-1 and TRBJ2-5; TRBD2, the table's D call, lacks a check against the DNA. TRBV21-1 is listed as a pseudogene. The CDR3 is 19 amino acids. The CDR3 bases are TGTGCCAGCAGCGAAGTAGCGGGAGAAAGGAAAAAGAGAGAAGAGACCCAGTACTTC. It specifies CASSEVAGERKKREETQYF.

V and J are TRBV14 and TRBJ1-2; 7 nucleotides agree with TRBD1. In germline, CDR1 is SGHDN, CDR2 FVKESK. The length of the CDR3 is 13 residues. V dropped 6 bases and J dropped 7; count of bases not matched to a gene: 8. The DNA for the CDR3 is TGTGCCAGCAGGGTCGACAGGGTGGGTGGCTACACCTTC. This codes for CASRVDRVGGYTF.

The genes are TRBV19 and TRBJ1-1; D is uncertain. Trimming left V 0 bases short and J 2 bases short, with 7 bases between. This CDR3 has 14 amino acids. CDR1 is LNHDA and CDR2 is SQIVND in the germline V gene (reference sequence). CDR3 region: CASSIDRGNTEAFF. CDR3 nucleotide sequence: TGTGCCAGTAGTATAGATCGGGGTAACACTGAAGCTTTCTTT.

CDR3 coding DNA: TGCGCCAGCAGCCAAGGAAGCGGGAGCTCCTACAATGAGCAGTTCTTC. This sequence encodes CASSQGSGSSYNEQFF. The chain has TRBV4-3 and TRBJ2-1; 8 bases align to TRBD2. The CDR3 runs 16 residues. Germline trimming cut 1 base from V and 0 bases from J; bases unmatched to any gene: 2. Per the germline V gene, CDR1 is LGHNA and CDR2 is YSLEER.